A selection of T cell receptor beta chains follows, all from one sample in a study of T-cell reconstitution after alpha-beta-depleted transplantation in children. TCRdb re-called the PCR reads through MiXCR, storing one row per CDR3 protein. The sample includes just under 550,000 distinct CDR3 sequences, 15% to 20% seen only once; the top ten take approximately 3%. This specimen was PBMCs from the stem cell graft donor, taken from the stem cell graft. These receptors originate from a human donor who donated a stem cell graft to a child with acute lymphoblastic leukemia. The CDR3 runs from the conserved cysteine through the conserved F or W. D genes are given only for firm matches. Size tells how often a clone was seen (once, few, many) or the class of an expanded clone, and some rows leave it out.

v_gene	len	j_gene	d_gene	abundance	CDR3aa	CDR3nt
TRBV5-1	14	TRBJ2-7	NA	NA	CASRPGLMGYEQYF	TGCGCCAGCAGGCCAGGACTAATGGGCTACGAGCAGTACTTC
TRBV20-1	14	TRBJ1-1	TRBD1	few	CSAREPDREVGAFF	TGCAGTGCTAGAGAACCAGACAGGGAGGTTGGGGCTTTCTTT
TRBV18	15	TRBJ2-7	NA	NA	CASSGGGRSSYEQYF	TGTGCCAGCTCAGGAGGGGGGCGGAGCTCCTACGAGCAGTACTTC
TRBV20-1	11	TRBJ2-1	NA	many	CSARGPSEQFF	TGCAGTGCTAGGGGTCCGAGTGAGCAGTTCTTC
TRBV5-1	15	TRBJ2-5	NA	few	CASRGQKRYQETQYF	TGCGCCAGCAGGGGGCAGAAAAGGTACCAAGAGACCCAGTACTTC
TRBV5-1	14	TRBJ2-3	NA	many	CASSLEGEKDTQYF	TGCGCCAGCAGCTTGGAAGGGGAGAAAGATACGCAGTATTTT
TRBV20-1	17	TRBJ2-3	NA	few	CSARSGVDWSSTDTQYF	TGCAGTGCTAGATCCGGGGTTGATTGGTCTAGCACAGATACGCAGTATTTT
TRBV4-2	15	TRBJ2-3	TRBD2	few	CASSESGTSTDTQYF	TGTGCCAGCAGTGAAAGCGGGACTAGCACAGATACGCAGTATTTT
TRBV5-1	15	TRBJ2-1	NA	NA	CASSLVDVRVNEQFF	TGCGCCAGCAGCTTGGTTGACGTGAGAGTCAATGAGCAGTTCTTC
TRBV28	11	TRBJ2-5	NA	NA	CASSSWETQYF	TGTGCCAGCAGTTCCTGGGAGACCCAGTACTTC
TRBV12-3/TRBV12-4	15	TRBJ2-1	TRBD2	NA	CASSFDLADYNEQFF	TGTGCCAGCAGTTTCGATCTAGCGGACTACAATGAGCAGTTCTTC
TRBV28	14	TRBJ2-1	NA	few	CASSPRLASNEQFF	TGTGCCAGCAGTCCCCGGCTAGCGAGCAATGAGCAGTTCTTC
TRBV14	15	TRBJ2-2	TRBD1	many	CASSSDRDPTGELFF	TGTGCCAGCAGCTCCGACAGGGACCCCACCGGGGAGCTGTTTTTT
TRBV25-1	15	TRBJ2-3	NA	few	CASSDRWGYSDTQYF	TGTGCCAGCAGTGATCGGTGGGGTTATTCAGATACGCAGTATTTT
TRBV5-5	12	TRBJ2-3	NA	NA	CASSHREDTQYF	TGTGCCAGCAGCCACAGAGAAGATACGCAGTATTTT
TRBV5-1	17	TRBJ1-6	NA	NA	CASSLDQLSSYNSPLHF	TGCGCCAGCAGCTTGGATCAGCTGAGCTCCTATAATTCACCCCTCCACTTT